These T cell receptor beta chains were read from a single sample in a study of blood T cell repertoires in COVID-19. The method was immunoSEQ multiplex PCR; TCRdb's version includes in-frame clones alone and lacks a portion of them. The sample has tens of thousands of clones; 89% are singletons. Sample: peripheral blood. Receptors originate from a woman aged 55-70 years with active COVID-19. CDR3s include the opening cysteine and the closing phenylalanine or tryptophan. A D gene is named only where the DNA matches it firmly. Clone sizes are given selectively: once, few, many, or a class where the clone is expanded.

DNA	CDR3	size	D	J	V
TGTGCCAGCAGTCTAACAGGGGGGAAATATGGCTACACCTTC	CASSLTGGKYGYTF	.	TRBD1	TRBJ1-2	TRBV3-1/TRBV3-2
TGTGCCAGCAGCGTAGACCTGACTCACTCTGGAAACACCATATATTTT	CASSVDLTHSGNTIYF	.	.	TRBJ1-3	TRBV9
TGTGCCAGTAGTTCGCCCCCTACTGACAGCTATGGCTACACCTTC	CASSSPPTDSYGYTF	.	.	TRBJ1-2	TRBV6-6
TGTGCCAGCAGACTGACAGCCACTGAAGCTTTCTTT	CASRLTATEAFF	.	.	TRBJ1-1	TRBV28
TGTGCCAGTAGTATGGGCCCCGCACGCAGGGCTAATTCACCCCTCCACTTT	CASSMGPARRANSPLHF	once	.	TRBJ1-6	TRBV19
TGTGCCAGCAGCAGACAGGGGTTAAATCAGCCCCAGCATTTT	CASSRQGLNQPQHF	.	TRBD1	TRBJ1-5	TRBV6-6
TGTGCCACCAGTGGGGCAGGATACAATGAGCAGTTCTTC	CATSGAGYNEQFF	.	.	TRBJ2-1	TRBV24-1
TGTGCCAGTAGTATAGTCACAGCTCCCTTGGGCTACGAGCAGTACTTC	CASSIVTAPLGYEQYF	.	.	TRBJ2-7	TRBV19
TGTGCCACCAGCAGAGACCTGGGGGGAGGCTACACCTTC	CATSRDLGGGYTF	.	.	TRBJ1-2	TRBV15
TGTGCCAGCAGCATAACGACGGACAGGCAATCACCCCTCCACTTT	CASSITTDRQSPLHF	.	TRBD1	TRBJ1-6	TRBV9
TGTGCCAGCAGCCGACATAGCGGGGGGGGCGATGAGCAGTTCTTC	CASSRHSGGGDEQFF	.	TRBD2	TRBJ2-1	TRBV7-9
TGTGCCAGCCGGGACAGATTTTTGAACACTGAAGCTTTCTTT	CASRDRFLNTEAFF	once	TRBD1	TRBJ1-1	TRBV2
TGTGCCAGTAGTACCTCTGGACTAGGCCTCTCCTACGAGCAGTACTTC	CASSTSGLGLSYEQYF	.	TRBD2	TRBJ2-7	TRBV19
TGTGCCAGCAGTAGGGCGCAGGGGGTTTCTGGCGAGCAGTACTTC	CASSRAQGVSGEQYF	.	TRBD1	TRBJ2-7	TRBV9
TGTGCCAGCAGCGCCTTTAGCGGGGGGGTATCCTACGAGCAGTACTTC	CASSAFSGGVSYEQYF	.	TRBD2	TRBJ2-7	TRBV7-9
TGTGCCAGCAGTGACGCGACAGGGACTAACTATGGCTACACCTTC	CASSDATGTNYGYTF	.	TRBD1	TRBJ1-2	TRBV6-1
TGTGCCAGCAGCCGACAGGGTAACTATGGCTACACCTTC	CASSRQGNYGYTF	.	TRBD1	TRBJ1-2	TRBV6-6
TGTGCCACCAGCAGATCCCCAGGGCAGACCTACGAGCAGTACTTC	CATSRSPGQTYEQYF	once	.	TRBJ2-7	TRBV15
TGTGCCACCAGCGGGAGACAGGGTTGGCTTTCGTCGGGGGCCAACGTCCTGACTTTC	CATSGRQGWLSSGANVLTF	.	TRBD1	TRBJ2-6	TRBV15
TGTGCCAGCAGTACAGGGGCTGCTGGAAACACCATATATTTT	CASSTGAAGNTIYF	.	TRBD1	TRBJ1-3	TRBV6-6
TGTGCCAGTAGTTGGTATTCGGGGAACACCGGGGAGCTGTTTTTT	CASSWYSGNTGELFF	.	.	TRBJ2-2	TRBV19
TGTGCCAGCAGTGCCAGGGTTTTCACCGGGGAGCTGTTTTTT	CASSARVFTGELFF	.	.	TRBJ2-2	TRBV2
TGTGCCAGCAGCCAAGAAGGCAGGGCCCTCCACTTT	CASSQEGRALHF	.	.	TRBJ1-6	TRBV3-1/TRBV3-2
TGTGCCAGCAGCTTCGGGTCGGCTGAAGCTTTCTTT	CASSFGSAEAFF	.	.	TRBJ1-1	TRBV7-8
TGCAGCGTTCAAGGGATGAGGACTGAAGCTTTCTTT	CSVQGMRTEAFF	.	.	TRBJ1-1	TRBV29-1
TGCGCCAGCAGCTTGTATGGGTCGGGCACTGAAGCTTTCTTT	CASSLYGSGTEAFF	.	.	TRBJ1-1	TRBV5-1
TGCGCCAGCAGCCAAGATCTCCAGGGGGCTGGTGAAAAACTGTTTTTT	CASSQDLQGAGEKLFF	.	TRBD1	TRBJ1-4	TRBV4-1
TGTGCCAGCAGCTTATCCGGACAGGCGAAGGACTATAATTCACCCCTCCACTTT	CASSLSGQAKDYNSPLHF	.	TRBD1	TRBJ1-6	TRBV7-3
TGCAGCGTTGAGTCGGACAGGGGGCGCAGTGAAAAACTGTTTTTT	CSVESDRGRSEKLFF	medium-sized	TRBD1	TRBJ1-4	TRBV29-1
TGTGCCACCAGCAGAGAGCGGACCAGGGACGAGCAGTACTTC	CATSRERTRDEQYF	.	.	TRBJ2-7	TRBV15
TGTGCCAGCAGGGACACGGTCCGGCGGACCCAGTACTTC	CASRDTVRRTQYF	.	.	TRBJ2-5	TRBV27
TGTGCCAGCACCCAGGGGTCAGGGGAAGCTTTCTTT	CASTQGSGEAFF	.	.	TRBJ1-1	TRBV7-9
TGTGCCAGCAGTTATCGGACAGGGGGCAGTGAAAAACTGTTTTTT	CASSYRTGGSEKLFF	.	TRBD1	TRBJ1-4	TRBV6-5